These 20 T cell receptor beta chains were all obtained from the same sample, sequenced in a study of a mutant IDH1 vaccine in newly diagnosed glioma. Measured with immunoSEQ multiplex PCR; TCRdb has only the in-frame clones, and not every one. The sample includes tens of thousands of clones, approximately 89% of them seen just once. These TCRs' antigens remain unknown. Time point here: week 23, last vaccination. Doses consisted of 300 ug of mutant IDH1 20-mer peptide each, paired with topical imiquimod. The sequencing used PBMCs, collected from a glioma patient whose treatment included an IDH1 peptide vaccine. These receptors originate from a woman between 50 and 59 years old with glioma.

The rearrangement links TRBV19 to TRBJ2-5; 9 nucleotides align to TRBD2. Germline CDR1 reads LNHDA; CDR2 reads SQIVND (reference sequence). With 11 bases clipped from V and 4 bases from J, the junction kept 11 bases outside the gene matches. The CDR3 extends over 14 amino acids. The DNA of the CDR3 is TGTGCCTCCACGGCCGCGGGAGGGGCAGAGACCCAGTACTTC. Translation: CASTAAGGAETQYF.

This clone was seen a single time. The gene calls are TRBV28 and TRBJ2-7, with D possibly being TRBD1 (6 bases). The ends were cut back, 4 bases at V and 5 bases at J, with 21 bases in the middle. The CDR3 has 16 residues. CDR1 MDHEN and CDR2 SYDVKM come from the germline V gene. The CDR3: CASSSSTLTGPHEQYF. In DNA, the CDR3 is TGTGCCAGCAGTTCCTCCACTCTGACAGGTCCCCACGAGCAGTACTTC.

The V gene is TRBV6-4, the J gene TRBJ2-3; D remains ambiguous. V shed 0 bases and J shed 1 base, with 8 bases lying between them. The CDR3 covers 15 residues. Germline CDR1 MRHNA, CDR2 SNTAGT. As DNA, the CDR3 is TGTGCCAGCAGTGACTCTGGCCTCGGCACAGATACGCAGTATTTT. It codes for CASSDSGLGTDTQYF.

The rearrangement uses TRBV9 and TRBJ1-4; D unclear. V dropped 0 bases and J dropped 0 bases, with 6 bases sitting between them. The CDR3 extends over 15 amino acids. The germline CDR1 and CDR2 sequences are SGDLS and YYNGEE. Written as DNA, the CDR3 is TGTGCCAGCAGCGTAGCGGACTCAACTAATGAAAAACTGTTTTTT. This encodes CASSVADSTNEKLFF. Complete variable domain (other parts from reference TRBV9 and TRBJ1-4): DSGVTQTPKHLITATGQRVTLRCSPRSGDLSVYWYQQSLDQGLQFLIQYYNGEERAKGNILERFSAQQFPDLHSELNLSSLELGDSALYFCASSVADSTNEKLFFGSGTQLSVL.

About this clone: Relative to the germline gene, one junction end is altered; a read error may explain this. The V call is TRBV11-3, the J call TRBJ2-3; D unresolved. This CDR3 has 14 amino acids. Germline CDR1 SGHNT, CDR2 YENEEA. The CDR3 DNA is TGTGCCAGCAGCCTAGATCACAGCACAGATACGCAGTATTTT. Translating it yields CASSLDHSTDTQYF.

This clone was counted a single time. The chain links TRBV5-6 to TRBJ2-1; 7 nucleotides match TRBD1. There are 15 residues in the CDR3. With V trimmed by 1 base and J by 2 bases, 3 bases remained unmatched. The V gene's germline CDR1 is SGHDT and CDR2 YYEEEE. CDR3 DNA sequence: TGTGCCAGCAGCTTGCCGGGACAGACCTACAATGAGCAGTTCTTC. It encodes CASSLPGQTYNEQFF.

The chain recombines TRBV14 with TRBJ2-7, with unresolved D. Germline lookup yields CDR1 SGHDN and CDR2 FVKESK. V lost 4 bases, J lost 7 bases, and 11 bases lay in between. This CDR3 has 12 residues. For the CDR3, the DNA is TGTGCCAGCAGCCGGGATTACGGGGAGCAGTACTTC. It yields the protein CASSRDYGEQYF.

The chain is built from TRBV21-1 and TRBJ2-2; the table calls TRBD2, which could not be checked here. TRBV21-1 is designated a pseudogene. This CDR3 has 20 amino acids. CDR3 sequence: CASSKGRLSGPAGFAGELFF. The CDR3 DNA is TGTGCCAGCAGCAAAGGGAGGCTCAGTGGACCCGCGGGTTTCGCCGGGGAGCTGTTTTTT.

The chain joins TRBV5-6 to TRBJ2-2; TRBD1 is a possible D gene (5 bases). With 4 bases removed from V and 7 bases from J, the gap between germline ends came to 14 bases. The CDR3 consists of 14 residues. Germline-derived CDR1 and CDR2 are SGHDT and YYEEEE. The DNA of the CDR3 is TGTGCCAGCAGCCCCACCCCAGGGATCGGGGAGCTGTTTTTT. Its translation is CASSPTPGIGELFF.

The gene calls are TRBV2 and TRBJ1-5; no reliable D call. The CDR3 has 13 residues. Germline values: CDR1 SNHLY, CDR2 FYNNEI. Trimming cost V 10 bases and J 3 bases, with 13 bases left between them. The CDR3 spells CATSVTNNQPQHF. In DNA form, the CDR3 reads TGTGCCACCTCGGTGACAAACAATCAGCCCCAGCATTTT.

This clone showed up just a few times. The V gene is TRBV4-2, the J gene TRBJ1-4; 7 bases map to TRBD1. With 4 bases clipped from V and 3 bases from J, the junction kept 5 bases outside the gene matches. Per the germline V gene, CDR1 is LGHNA and CDR2 is YNFKEQ. The length of the CDR3 is 15 residues. The CDR3 nucleotides are TGTGCCAGCAGCCTAAAAGGACAGGCTAATGAAAAACTGTTTTTT. This gives the protein CASSLKGQANEKLFF.

CDR3 amino acids: CASSSLGYQETQYF. The CDR3 region has the DNA TGTGCCAGCAGTAGCCTTGGGTACCAAGAGACCCAGTACTTC. This chain links TRBV27 with TRBJ2-5; D gene ambiguous. Trimming pared 5 bases from V and 0 bases from J, leaving 10 bases between. CDR1 is MNHEY, CDR2 SMNVEV, per germline (reference sequence). The CDR3 has 14 residues.

V is TRBV11-2 and J is TRBJ2-5; 7 bases are shared with TRBD1. The ends lost 4 bases at V and 5 bases at J; junction bases unmatched: 10. The CDR3 has 15 residues. Germline V lookup: CDR1 SGHAT, CDR2 FQNNGV. In nucleotides, the CDR3 is TGTGCCAGCAGCTCCTCACAGGGGTGGGAGGAGACCCAGTACTTC. This gives the protein CASSSSQGWEETQYF.

This chain joins TRBV11-2 and TRBJ2-5; 10 positions agree with TRBD2. There are 14 residues in the CDR3. CDR1 and CDR2 (germline): SGHAT, FQNNGV. Germline trimming cut 6 bases from V and 4 bases from J; bases unmatched to any gene: 5. The CDR3 reads CASSSRTSGETQYF. CDR3 nucleotides: TGTGCCAGCAGTTCGAGGACTAGCGGAGAGACCCAGTACTTC. The full variable domain, completed using reference TRBV11-2 and TRBJ2-5, is EAGVAQSPRYKIIEKRQSVAFWCNPISGHATLYWYQQILGQGPKLLIQFQNNGVVDDSQLPKDRFSAERLKGVDSTLKIQPAKLEDSAVYLCASSSRTSGETQYFGPGTRLLVL.

The chain carries TRBV4-1 and TRBJ2-2; no reliable D call. The CDR3 covers 16 residues. In germline, CDR1 is MGHRA, CDR2 YSYEKL. V was trimmed by 1 base and J by 5 bases, leaving 14 bases between them. For the CDR3, the DNA is TGCGCCAGCAGCCAAGGAGCAGGCACGGTAACCGGGGAGCTGTTTTTT. It specifies CASSQGAGTVTGELFF.

V and J are TRBV21-1 and TRBJ2-7; the table assigns TRBD1, which was not confirmed against the DNA. TRBV21-1 is a recognized pseudogene. CDR3 length equals 17 residues. CDR3: CASSKAQDTSGEHEQYF. The CDR3 DNA reads as TGTGCCAGCAGCAAAGCGCAGGACACCTCGGGTGAGCACGAGCAGTACTTC.

J is TRBJ1-2 and V is TRBV4-2, with TRBD1 identical over 8 bases. V lost 0 bases to trimming and J lost 3 bases; unmatched junction nucleotides: 6. This CDR3 has 16 amino acids. Germline loops: CDR1 LGHNA, CDR2 YNFKEQ. CDR3 in DNA: TGTGCCAGCAGCCAAGATGTGACAGGGGTCGACTATGGCTACACCTTC. Residues: CASSQDVTGVDYGYTF.

This clone was counted a few times. The rearrangement links TRBV18 to TRBJ1-1; D is ambiguous. The germline V and J ends were trimmed by 3 bases and 3 bases, with 11 bases remaining between them. This CDR3 region has 14 residues. Germline V lookup: CDR1 KGHSH, CDR2 LQKENI. This CDR3 is CASSPQGGDTEAFF. CDR3 in DNA: TGTGCCAGCTCACCCCAAGGTGGTGACACTGAAGCTTTCTTT.

This clone was recorded once. The gene calls are TRBV11-2 and TRBJ2-5; 9 bases fit TRBD1. Looked up from germline, CDR1 is SGHAT and CDR2 is FQNNGV. This CDR3 region has 15 residues. Trimming at V came to 4 bases and at J to 4 bases, leaving 7 bases not matched to a gene. CDR3: CASSSGQGLIETQYF. The CDR3 DNA follows: TGTGCCAGCAGCTCGGGACAGGGATTAATAGAGACCCAGTACTTC.

This chain connects TRBV7-6 to TRBJ2-3; TRBD2 aligns across 7 bases. This CDR3 has 13 amino acids. Trimming removed 11 bases from V and 2 bases from J; junction bases left unmatched: 7. Germline V lookup: CDR1 SGHVS, CDR2 FNYEAQ. The CDR3 protein is CAWTRLFTDTQYF. Written as DNA, the CDR3 is TGTGCCTGGACTAGACTCTTCACAGATACGCAGTATTTT.